The rows below give T cell receptor beta chains drawn from one sample of a study of T-cell memory formation after mild COVID-19. TCRdb reprocessed the 5' RACE reads via MiXCR and lists one record per CDR3 protein. This table has approximately 450,000 distinct CDR3 sequences, about 20% appearing once. Sequencing was performed on PBMCs or a T cell subset sorted from them (not recorded which). Receptors originate from an adult woman who had mild COVID-19 (a few samples of this study predate the infection). Cell type and time point are not known. Both conserved end residues are part of each CDR3. Each record gives: V gene, D gene, clone size, J gene, CDR3 DNA, CDR3 protein. D genes are given only for firm matches. Not every row has a clone size; where given, it reads once, few, many or a size class.

>TRBV7-9|-|-|TRBJ2-5
TGTGCCAGCAGCTTAAGGCAGGCTAAAGAGACCCAGTACTTC
CASSLRQAKETQYF
>TRBV27|TRBD2|-|TRBJ2-1
TGTGCCAGTTTCCCCCTGGACAGGGCCTCTCGCGGCTCTAGCGGGGGGGCCAATGAGCAGTTCTTC
CASFPLDRASRGSSGGANEQFF
>TRBV7-9|-|-|TRBJ1-2
TGTGCCAGCAGCGACATCTACTCACTTGGGAACTATGGCTACACCTTC
CASSDIYSLGNYGYTF
>TRBV30|-|many|TRBJ2-5
TGTGCCTGGAGTGTCGGGGAGACCCAGTACTTC
CAWSVGETQYF
>TRBV7-6|TRBD1|-|TRBJ1-4
TGTGCCAGCAGCGCCCGACAGGGCCTTAATGAAAAACTGTTTTTT
CASSARQGLNEKLFF
>TRBV5-1|-|few|TRBJ2-1
TGCGCCAGCAGCTCGGGACTCCTAAAGTACAATGAGCAGTTCTTC
CASSSGLLKYNEQFF
>TRBV30|TRBD2|few|TRBJ2-3
TGTGCCTGGAGTGTGACTAGCGGGGGAACCACAGATACGCAGTATTTT
CAWSVTSGGTTDTQYF
>TRBV4-1|-|-|TRBJ2-7
TGCGCCAGCAGCCTCCGGACAGTCGGGGACGAGCAGTACTTC
CASSLRTVGDEQYF
>TRBV18|TRBD1|-|TRBJ2-1
TGTGCCAGCTCACCCCGAGGACAGGGCGGAAATGAGCAGTTCTTC
CASSPRGQGGNEQFF
>TRBV3-1|-|-|TRBJ2-1
TGTGCCAGCAGCCCCCTCGAGACAAAGTTCGATGAGCAGTTCTTC
CASSPLETKFDEQFF
>TRBV21-1|-|-|TRBJ2-1
TGTGCCAGCAGCAAGCCGTCTCTCGGACAGGGGAGCAATGAGCAGTTCTTC
CASSKPSLGQGSNEQFF
>TRBV4-2|TRBD2|-|TRBJ2-3
TGTGCCAGCAGCCGAGGGAGCGGGGGGGCCACAGATACGCAGTATTTT
CASSRGSGGATDTQYF
>TRBV2|-|-|TRBJ1-1
TGTGCCAGCAGTGAAGCACAGGGAAGTGCTGAAGCTTTCTTT
CASSEAQGSAEAFF
>TRBV3-1|TRBD2|few|TRBJ2-1
TGTGCCAGCAGCCGCAGCGGGAGGGGCTGGAATGAGCAGTTCTTC
CASSRSGRGWNEQFF
>TRBV10-3|-|-|TRBJ2-4
TGTGCCATCAGTGAGTCAGGTGTGGTAGTAGCCAAAAACATTCAGTACTTC
CAISESGVVVAKNIQYF
>TRBV6-1|-|-|TRBJ2-3
TGTGCCAGCAGGACCGGAGTGGGGGGCGCGGATACGCAGTATTTT
CASRTGVGGADTQYF
>TRBV12-3/TRBV12-4|-|-|TRBJ1-5
TGTGCCAGCAGTGAGACAGACCGGAGCGTTAAGCCCCAGCATTTT
CASSETDRSVKPQHF
>TRBV6-5|-|few|TRBJ1-1
TGTGCCAGCAGTTACCGGGGAGGTCAGAACACTGAAGCTTTCTTT
CASSYRGGQNTEAFF
>TRBV19|TRBD1|few|TRBJ1-2
TGTGCCACCTCCTATCTGGCAGGGGGCAGTTATGGCTACACCTTC
CATSYLAGGSYGYTF
>TRBV6-1|TRBD2|-|TRBJ2-1
TGTGCCAGCAGTGAAGATGCGTGGCTAGCGGGGGGCTCCTACAATGAGCAGTTCTTC
CASSEDAWLAGGSYNEQFF
>TRBV12-3/TRBV12-4|-|few|TRBJ2-1
TGTGCCAGCAGTTTCCCTTCGGGTTACAATGAGCAGTTCTTC
CASSFPSGYNEQFF
>TRBV12-3/TRBV12-4|TRBD2|few|TRBJ2-1
TGTGCCAGCAGTTTCGTCACTAGCGATCGTGAGCAGTTCTTC
CASSFVTSDREQFF
>TRBV7-6|-|-|TRBJ2-7
TGTGCCAGCAGCTTAGCGAACGCCTACGAGCAGTACTTC
CASSLANAYEQYF
>TRBV4-1|-|-|TRBJ2-3
TGCGCCAGCAGCCAAGGGAGTCTGGGTTTTCCCCCCCGAAAGCAGTATTTT
CASSQGSLGFPPRKQYF
>TRBV30|-|-|TRBJ1-2
TGTGCCTCCCGGGTCCCTTCCTATGGCTACACCTTC
CASRVPSYGYTF
>TRBV4-2|-|few|TRBJ2-7
TGTGCCAGCAGCCAAGATCGACTGTTCCCCTACGAGCAGTACTTC
CASSQDRLFPYEQYF
>TRBV20-1|-|few|TRBJ2-1
TGCAGTGCTAGAGATCTGTACGGGAATTACTCCTACAATGAGCAGTTCTTC
CSARDLYGNYSYNEQFF
>TRBV7-2|TRBD1|few|TRBJ1-2
TGTGCCAGCAGCTCGGAAATTACAGGGGGAGGCGGCTACACCTTC
CASSSEITGGGGYTF
>TRBV12-3/TRBV12-4|-|-|TRBJ1-2
TGTGCCAGCACCCGGGTCGGGGCGCGCTATGGCTACACCTTC
CASTRVGARYGYTF
>TRBV12-3/TRBV12-4|-|few|TRBJ2-4
TGTGCCAGCAGTTCCGGGCTCCTCCGGGATCAAGCCAAAAACATTCAGTACTTC
CASSSGLLRDQAKNIQYF
>TRBV30|-|-|TRBJ2-7
TGTGCCTGCCTAAGGGAGGGGGCGGGCTACGAGCAGTACTTC
CACLREGAGYEQYF
>TRBV20-1|-|-|TRBJ1-1
TGCAGTGCCCCGATCGTACGGGTATTGAACACTGAAGCTTTCTTT
CSAPIVRVLNTEAFF
>TRBV7-2|-|-|TRBJ2-1
TGTGCCAGCAGCTTAGGCGCGGATGGTATTCCGTACAATGAGCAGTTCTTC
CASSLGADGIPYNEQFF
>TRBV13|-|-|TRBJ1-1
TGTGCCAGCAGCTCAAAAGACCGGAACACTGAAGCTTTCTTT
CASSSKDRNTEAFF
>TRBV4-1|TRBD2|few|TRBJ2-3
TGCGCCAGCAGCCAGGCTAGCGGGGGGGGAGATACGCAGTATTTT
CASSQASGGGDTQYF
>TRBV9|-|-|TRBJ1-6
TGTGCCAGCAGCCCCTATGGCTCCTATAATTCACCCCTCCACTTT
CASSPYGSYNSPLHF
>TRBV20-1|TRBD1|-|TRBJ1-2
TGCAGTGCCCCGGGGAGGGGGCCTGGCTCCTATGGCTACACCTTC
CSAPGRGPGSYGYTF
>TRBV6-2/TRBV6-3|-|few|TRBJ2-3
TGTGCCAGCAGTTACTCCGATGCCCCCCGCACAGTAGCTCTCGGAACTAGCACAGATACGCAGTATTTT
CASSYSDAPRTVALGTSTDTQYF
>TRBV9|TRBD1|-|TRBJ2-5
TGTGCCAGCAGCGTAGCTGGGACAGAAGAGACCCAGTACTTC
CASSVAGTEETQYF
>TRBV12-3/TRBV12-4|-|-|TRBJ2-1
TGTGCCAGCAGTTTTAAGGGTTACAATGAGCAGTTCTTC
CASSFKGYNEQFF
>TRBV29-1|TRBD1|many|TRBJ2-5
TGCAGCGTTGAAGACACTCTCAGGGGGGAGACCCAGTACTTC
CSVEDTLRGETQYF
>TRBV29-1|TRBD2|-|TRBJ2-1
TGCAGCACCAGGGAGGGCTCCTACAATGAGCAGTTCTTC
CSTREGSYNEQFF
>TRBV24-1|-|many|TRBJ2-5
TGTGCCACCAGTGAAACGACGTTCCAAGAGACCCAGTACTTC
CATSETTFQETQYF
>TRBV6-5|TRBD1|-|TRBJ2-1
TGTGCCAGCAGTTACCGCAGACAGGGTTTCTTGACTGAGCAGTTCTTC
CASSYRRQGFLTEQFF
>TRBV5-6|-|-|TRBJ1-1
TGTGCCAGCAGCTTTGCGCCAGGGCGGAACACTGAAGCTTTCTTT
CASSFAPGRNTEAFF
>TRBV6-5|TRBD1|few|TRBJ1-1
TGTGCCAGCAGCCACTCCACTGAGACAGGGGGGAGCACTGAAGCTTTCTTT
CASSHSTETGGSTEAFF
>TRBV5-1|-|few|TRBJ1-2
TGCGCCAGCAGACTCGACGGAGACTATGGCTACACCTTC
CASRLDGDYGYTF
>TRBV5-1|-|few|TRBJ1-1
TGCGCCAGCACTCAGGCGGCTTCCTCTGGGATAGCTTTCTTT
CASTQAASSGIAFF
>TRBV11-2|-|many|TRBJ1-1
TGTGCCAGCAGACAGGACGTAAAGAAAGAAGCTTTCTTT
CASRQDVKKEAFF
>TRBV7-9|TRBD1|-|TRBJ2-3
TGTGCCAGCAGCTGGACAGGGGGGGGCACAGATACGCAGTATTTT
CASSWTGGGTDTQYF
>TRBV15|-|-|TRBJ2-3
TGTGCCACCAGCAGAGGCAGCCTCACAGATACGCAGTATTTT
CATSRGSLTDTQYF
>TRBV2|-|-|TRBJ1-4
TGTGCCAGCAGTGTAATCGAAAAACTGTTTTTT
CASSVIEKLFF
>TRBV10-3|TRBD1|few|TRBJ2-1
TGTGCCATCAGCGAGACAGGGCTCGGGAATGAGCAGTTCTTC
CAISETGLGNEQFF
>TRBV5-1|TRBD1|few|TRBJ2-5
TGCGCCAGCAACCAAGGCGGACAGGGGGCGCAAGAGACCCAGTACTTC
CASNQGGQGAQETQYF
>TRBV30|-|few|TRBJ2-5
TGTGCCTGGAGCCTCCGGGAGACCCAGTACTTC
CAWSLRETQYF
>TRBV18|TRBD2|many|TRBJ2-3
TGTGCCAGCTCACCACCCGGGACTACCCGTGATACGCAGTATTTT
CASSPPGTTRDTQYF
>TRBV9|TRBD2|few|TRBJ2-1
TGTGCCAGCAGCGTAGGAGTGTCTAGCGGCTCCTACAATGAGCAGTTCTTC
CASSVGVSSGSYNEQFF
>TRBV27|-|-|TRBJ2-3
TGTGCCAGCAGTTTACGACGGATCCTAGGCACAGATACGCAGTATTTT
CASSLRRILGTDTQYF
>TRBV12-3/TRBV12-4|TRBD1|-|TRBJ1-5
TGTGCCAGCAGTTTTGAGGGGGCATTTAATCAGCCCCAGCATTTT
CASSFEGAFNQPQHF
>TRBV12-3/TRBV12-4|TRBD1|-|TRBJ2-3
TGTGCCAGCAGGCCTGGACAGGTCGGGGTAGATACGCAGTATTTT
CASRPGQVGVDTQYF